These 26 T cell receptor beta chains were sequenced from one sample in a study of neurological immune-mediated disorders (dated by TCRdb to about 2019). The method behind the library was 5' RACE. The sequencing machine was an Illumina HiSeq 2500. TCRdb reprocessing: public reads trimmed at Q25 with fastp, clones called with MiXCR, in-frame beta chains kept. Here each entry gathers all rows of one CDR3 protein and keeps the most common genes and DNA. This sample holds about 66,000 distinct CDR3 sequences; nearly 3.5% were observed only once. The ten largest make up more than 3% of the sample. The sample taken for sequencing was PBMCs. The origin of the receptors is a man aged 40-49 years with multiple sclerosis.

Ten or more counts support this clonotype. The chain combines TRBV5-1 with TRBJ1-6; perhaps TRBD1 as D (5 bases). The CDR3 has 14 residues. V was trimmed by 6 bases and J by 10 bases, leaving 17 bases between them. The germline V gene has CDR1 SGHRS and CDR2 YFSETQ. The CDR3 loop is CASTSGTGSSPLHF. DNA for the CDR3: TGCGCCAGCACGAGTGGGACGGGAAGCTCACCCCTCCACTTT.

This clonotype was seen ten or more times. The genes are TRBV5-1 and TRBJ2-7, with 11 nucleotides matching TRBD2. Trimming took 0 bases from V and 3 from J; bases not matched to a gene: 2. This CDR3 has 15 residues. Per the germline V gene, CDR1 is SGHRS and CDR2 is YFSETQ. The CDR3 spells CASSLELAGVYEQYF. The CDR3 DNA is TGCGCCAGCAGCTTGGAACTAGCGGGGGTCTACGAGCAGTACTTC. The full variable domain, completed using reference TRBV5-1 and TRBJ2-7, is KAGVTQTPRYLIKTRGQQVTLSCSPISGHRSVSWYQQTPGQGLQFLFEYFSETQRNKGNFPGRFSGRQFSNSRSEMNVSTLELGDSALYLCASSLELAGVYEQYFGPGTRLTVT.

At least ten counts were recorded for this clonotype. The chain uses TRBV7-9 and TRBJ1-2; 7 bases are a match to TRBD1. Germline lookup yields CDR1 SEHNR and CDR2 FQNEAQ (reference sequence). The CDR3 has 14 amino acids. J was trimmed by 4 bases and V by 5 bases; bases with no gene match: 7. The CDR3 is CASSPPNRGYGYTF. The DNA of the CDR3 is TGTGCCAGCAGCCCACCCAACAGGGGCTATGGCTACACCTTC.

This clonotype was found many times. The CDR3 DNA sequence: TGCAGTGCTAGGGACCCTACAGATTATAGCAATCAGCCCCAGCATTTT. This codes for CSARDPTDYSNQPQHF. The chain links TRBV20-1 to TRBJ1-5; no reliable D call. Trimming took 3 bases from V and 0 from J, leaving 15 bases between them. Germline V gives CDR1 DFQATT, CDR2 SNEGSKA (reference sequence). The CDR3 runs to 16 residues.

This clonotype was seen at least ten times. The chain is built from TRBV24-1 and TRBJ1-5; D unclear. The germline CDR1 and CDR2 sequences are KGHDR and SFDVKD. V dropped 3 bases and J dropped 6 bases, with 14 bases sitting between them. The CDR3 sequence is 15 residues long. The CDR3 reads CATSDSRGSAQPQHF. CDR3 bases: TGTGCCACCAGTGATAGTCGAGGGTCGGCTCAGCCCCAGCATTTT.

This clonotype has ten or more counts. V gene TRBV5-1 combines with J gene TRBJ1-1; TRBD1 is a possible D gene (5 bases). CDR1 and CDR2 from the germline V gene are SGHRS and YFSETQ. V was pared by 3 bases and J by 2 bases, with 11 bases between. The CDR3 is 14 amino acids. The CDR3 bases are TGCGCCAGCAGCTCCGGGACGGCCAACACTGAAGCTTTCTTT. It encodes CASSSGTANTEAFF.

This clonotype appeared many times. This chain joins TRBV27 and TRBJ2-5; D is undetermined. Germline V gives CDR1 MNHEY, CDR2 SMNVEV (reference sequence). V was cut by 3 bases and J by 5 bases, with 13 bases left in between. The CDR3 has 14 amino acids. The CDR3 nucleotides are TGTGCCAGCAGTTTTAGGTCGGCTGTGGAGACCCAGTACTTC. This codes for CASSFRSAVETQYF.

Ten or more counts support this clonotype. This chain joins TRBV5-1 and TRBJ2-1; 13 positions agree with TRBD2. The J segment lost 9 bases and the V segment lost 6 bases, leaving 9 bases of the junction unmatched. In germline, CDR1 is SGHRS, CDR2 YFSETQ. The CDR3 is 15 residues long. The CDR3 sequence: CASTPTSGGTGEQFF. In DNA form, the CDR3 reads TGCGCCAGCACCCCGACTAGCGGGGGGACGGGTGAGCAGTTCTTC.

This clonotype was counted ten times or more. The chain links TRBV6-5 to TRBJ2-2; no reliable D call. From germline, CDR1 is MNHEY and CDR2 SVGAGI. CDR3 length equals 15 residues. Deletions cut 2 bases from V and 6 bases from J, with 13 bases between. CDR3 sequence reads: CASSYATLLAGELFF. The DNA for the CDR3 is TGTGCCAGCAGTTACGCGACACTGCTGGCCGGGGAGCTGTTTTTT.

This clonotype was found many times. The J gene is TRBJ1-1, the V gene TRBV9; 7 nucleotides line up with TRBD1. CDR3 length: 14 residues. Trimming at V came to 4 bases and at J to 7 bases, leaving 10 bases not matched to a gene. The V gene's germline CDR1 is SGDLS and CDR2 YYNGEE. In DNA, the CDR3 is TGTGCCAGCAGCCCGAGGACAGGCCGGGGTGAAGCTTTCTTT. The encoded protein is CASSPRTGRGEAFF. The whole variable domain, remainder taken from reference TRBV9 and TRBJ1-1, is DSGVTQTPKHLITATGQRVTLRCSPRSGDLSVYWYQQSLDQGLQFLIQYYNGEERAKGNILERFSAQQFPDLHSELNLSSLELGDSALYFCASSPRTGRGEAFFGQGTRLTVV.

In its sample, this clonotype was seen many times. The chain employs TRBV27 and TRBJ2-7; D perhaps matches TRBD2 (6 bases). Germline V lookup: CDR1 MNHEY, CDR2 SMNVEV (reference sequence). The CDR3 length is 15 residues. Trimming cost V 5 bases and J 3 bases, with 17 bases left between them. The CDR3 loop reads CASSKEAGPNYEQYF. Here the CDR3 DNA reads TGTGCCAGCAGTAAGGAGGCGGGACCGAACTACGAGCAGTACTTC.

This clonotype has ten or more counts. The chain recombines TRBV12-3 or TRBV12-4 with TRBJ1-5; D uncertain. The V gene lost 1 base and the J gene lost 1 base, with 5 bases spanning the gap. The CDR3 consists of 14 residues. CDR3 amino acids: CASSLVGSNQPQHF. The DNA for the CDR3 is TGTGCCAGCAGTTTAGTCGGAAGCAATCAGCCCCAGCATTTT.

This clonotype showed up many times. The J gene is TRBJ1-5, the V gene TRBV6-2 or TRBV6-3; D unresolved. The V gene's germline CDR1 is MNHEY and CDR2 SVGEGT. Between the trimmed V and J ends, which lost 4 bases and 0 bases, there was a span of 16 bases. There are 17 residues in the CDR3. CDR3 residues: CASSLAHTDYSNQPQHF. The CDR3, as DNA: TGTGCCAGCAGTTTAGCCCACACAGACTATAGCAATCAGCCCCAGCATTTT.

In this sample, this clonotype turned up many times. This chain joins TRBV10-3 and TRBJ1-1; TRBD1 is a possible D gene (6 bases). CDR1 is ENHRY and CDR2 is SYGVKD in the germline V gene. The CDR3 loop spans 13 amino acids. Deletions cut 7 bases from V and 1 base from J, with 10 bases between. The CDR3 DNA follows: TGTGCCATCAAGGGGGTGGCGAACACTGAAGCTTTCTTT. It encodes CAIKGVANTEAFF.

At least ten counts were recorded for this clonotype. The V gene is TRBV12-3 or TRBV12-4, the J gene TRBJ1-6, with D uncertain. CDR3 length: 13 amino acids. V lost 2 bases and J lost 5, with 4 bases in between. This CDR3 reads CASSLYNNSPLHF. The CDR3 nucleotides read TGTGCCAGCAGTTTATATAATAATTCACCCCTCCACTTT.

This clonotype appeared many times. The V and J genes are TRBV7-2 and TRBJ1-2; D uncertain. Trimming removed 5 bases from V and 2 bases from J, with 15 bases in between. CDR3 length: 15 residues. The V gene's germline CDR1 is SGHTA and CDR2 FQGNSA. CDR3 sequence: CASSPIRRPNYGYTF. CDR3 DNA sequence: TGTGCCAGCAGCCCCATCCGAAGGCCCAACTATGGCTACACCTTC.

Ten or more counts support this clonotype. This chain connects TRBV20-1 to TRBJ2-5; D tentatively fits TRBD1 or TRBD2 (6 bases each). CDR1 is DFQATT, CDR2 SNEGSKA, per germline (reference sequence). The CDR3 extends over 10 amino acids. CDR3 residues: CSARGVTQYF. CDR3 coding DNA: TGCAGCGCAAGGGGGGTGACCCAGTACTTC.

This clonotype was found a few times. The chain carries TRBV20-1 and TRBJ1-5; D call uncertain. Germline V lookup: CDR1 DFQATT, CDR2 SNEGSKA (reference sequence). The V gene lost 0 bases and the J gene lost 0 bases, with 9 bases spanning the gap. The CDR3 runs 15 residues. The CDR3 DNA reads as TGCAGTGCTAGAGAAGACGCCTATAGCAATCAGCCCCAGCATTTT. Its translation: CSAREDAYSNQPQHF.

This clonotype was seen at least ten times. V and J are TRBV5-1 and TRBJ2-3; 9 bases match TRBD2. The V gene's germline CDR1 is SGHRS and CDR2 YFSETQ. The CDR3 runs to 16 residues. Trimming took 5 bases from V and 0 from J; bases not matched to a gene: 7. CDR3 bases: TGCGCCAGCAGGCTGCTAGCGGGGACTAGCACAGATACGCAGTATTTT. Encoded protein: CASRLLAGTSTDTQYF. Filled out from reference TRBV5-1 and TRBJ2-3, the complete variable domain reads KAGVTQTPRYLIKTRGQQVTLSCSPISGHRSVSWYQQTPGQGLQFLFEYFSETQRNKGNFPGRFSGRQFSNSRSEMNVSTLELGDSALYLCASRLLAGTSTDTQYFGPGTRLTVL.

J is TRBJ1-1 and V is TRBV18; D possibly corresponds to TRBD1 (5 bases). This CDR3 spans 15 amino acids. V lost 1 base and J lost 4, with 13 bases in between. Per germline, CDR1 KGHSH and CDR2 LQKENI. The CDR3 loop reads CASSPQPGHPTEAFF. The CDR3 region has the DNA TGTGCCAGCTCACCACAACCCGGACACCCCACTGAAGCTTTCTTT.

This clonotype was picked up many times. DNA for the CDR3: TGTGCCTCCCCGGTGGGGGGGGGAGCCAAAAACATTCAGTACTTC. It translates to CASPVGGGAKNIQYF. The J gene is TRBJ2-4, the V gene TRBV6-6, with 7 bases matching TRBD2. In germline, CDR1 is MNHNY, CDR2 SVGAGI (reference sequence). The CDR3 is 15 residues long. Trimming removed 11 bases from V and 0 bases from J; junction bases left unmatched: 10.

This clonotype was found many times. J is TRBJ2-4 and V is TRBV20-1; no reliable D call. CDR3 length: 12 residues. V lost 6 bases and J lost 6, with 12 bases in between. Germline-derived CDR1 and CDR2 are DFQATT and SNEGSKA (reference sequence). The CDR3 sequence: CSATSPGNIQYF. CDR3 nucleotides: TGCAGTGCCACCTCCCCCGGAAACATTCAGTACTTC.

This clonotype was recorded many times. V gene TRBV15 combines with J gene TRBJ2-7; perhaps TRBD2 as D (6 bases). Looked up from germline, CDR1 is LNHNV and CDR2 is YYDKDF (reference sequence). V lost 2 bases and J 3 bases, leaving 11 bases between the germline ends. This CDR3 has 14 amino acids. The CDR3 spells CATSRNVGGYEQYF. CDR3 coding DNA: TGTGCCACCAGCAGAAATGTGGGGGGCTACGAGCAGTACTTC.

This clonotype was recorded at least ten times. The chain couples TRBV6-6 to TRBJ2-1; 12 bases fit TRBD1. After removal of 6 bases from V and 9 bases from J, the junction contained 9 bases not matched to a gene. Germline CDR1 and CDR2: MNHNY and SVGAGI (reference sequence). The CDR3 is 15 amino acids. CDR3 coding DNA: TGTGCCAGCAGCCCGCGGGACAGGGGGCTAACTGAGCAGTTCTTC. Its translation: CASSPRDRGLTEQFF.

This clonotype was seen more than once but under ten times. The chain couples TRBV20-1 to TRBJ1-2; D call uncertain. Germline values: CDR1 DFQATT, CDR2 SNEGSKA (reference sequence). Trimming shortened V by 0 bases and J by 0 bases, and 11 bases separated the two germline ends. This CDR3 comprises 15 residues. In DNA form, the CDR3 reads TGCAGTGCTAGAGATCGGGCGGTTGCTAACTATGGCTACACCTTC. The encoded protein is CSARDRAVANYGYTF.

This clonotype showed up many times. DNA of the CDR3: TGTGCCAGCAGTGGTGAGGGGAACACTGAAGCTTTCTTT. It codes for CASSGEGNTEAFF. The chain joins TRBV6-1 to TRBJ1-1; D not resolved. Looked up from germline, CDR1 is MNHNS and CDR2 is SASEGT. CDR3 length: 13 amino acids. Trimming shortened V by 4 bases and J by 1 base, and 7 bases separated the two germline ends.